The rows below give T cell receptor beta chains drawn from one sample of a study of shared clonotypes between healthy human individuals. Some clones are missing from TCRdb's copy, which holds only in-frame ones; the method was immunoSEQ multiplex PCR. The data show fewer than 1.4 million clones, 70% to 80% seen once. Sequencing was performed on memory CD4+ T cells from PBMCs. The origin of the receptors is a man between 18 and 35 years old in good health. Some clones in this sample may be carry-over from other donors' samples. CDR3s include the opening cysteine and the closing phenylalanine or tryptophan. D genes are given only for firm matches. For some rows the clone size is stated as once, few or many, or as a class when expanded; others skip it.

V gene	D gene	J gene	CDR3 length	clone size	CDR3 DNA	CDR3 protein
TRBV5-6	-	TRBJ2-7	13	many	TGTGCCAGCAGCTTGTATAGTCCCTACGAGCAGTACTTC	CASSLYSPYEQYF
TRBV5-8	TRBD1	TRBJ1-3	15	-	TGTGCCAGCAGCAGAACCACAGGGGCTGGAAACACCATATATTTT	CASSRTTGAGNTIYF
TRBV5-1	-	TRBJ2-1	16	-	TGCGCCAGCAGCTTGGTTCCGGGGACTTCCTACAATGAGCAGTTCTTC	CASSLVPGTSYNEQFF
TRBV5-5	TRBD1	TRBJ2-2	14	-	TGTGCCAGCGGAAACAGGGGGTCATCCGGGGAGCTGTTTTTT	CASGNRGSSGELFF
TRBV6-5	TRBD1	TRBJ1-2	12	-	TGTGCCAGCAGTTACTCGAGGGGGCCCCTTACCTTC	CASSYSRGPLTF
TRBV7-9	TRBD2	TRBJ2-7	15	-	TGTGCCAGCAGCACGGGACTAGCGGGCTTCAACGAGCAGTACTTC	CASSTGLAGFNEQYF
TRBV15	-	TRBJ2-7	15	once	TGTGCCACCAGCAGAGCGGGGCGAGACAACTACGAGCAGTACTTC	CATSRAGRDNYEQYF
TRBV2	-	TRBJ1-2	15	-	TGTGCCAGCAGTGAAGGAGTGCAGGGGCGGCAGGGCTACACCTTC	CASSEGVQGRQGYTF
TRBV5-6	-	TRBJ1-3	13	-	TGTGCCAGCAGCCTCGGCCTAGTCGGCACCATATATTTT	CASSLGLVGTIYF
TRBV19	-	TRBJ1-1	13	few	TGTGCCAGTAGTTCAGCAATGAACACTGAAGCTTTCTTT	CASSSAMNTEAFF
TRBV6-5	-	TRBJ2-4	11	-	TGTGCCAGCAGTTTAGTAAACATTCAGTACTTC	CASSLVNIQYF